This T cell receptor (beta chain) stems from a study of blood T cell repertoires in COVID-19. Across the study: PBMCs, B-cell-depleted T cells, or T cells provided the cDNA or gDNA that made up the material.

The method was immunoSEQ multiplex PCR; TCRdb's version includes in-frame clones alone and lacks a portion of them. Of tens of thousands of clones listed, 60% to 80% are singletons. This clone was seen just once. Trimming stripped 4 bases from V and 3 bases from J, with 14 bases between. Germline-derived CDR1 and CDR2 are SGHRS and YFSETQ. There are 16 residues in the CDR3. The source material was peripheral blood. The chain combines TRBV5-1 with TRBJ1-6, with TRBD1 as a possible D gene (5 bases). The clonotype originates from a woman aged 60-75 years with acute or convalescent COVID-19. CDR3 sequence reads: CASSPMAGGYNSPLHF. CDR3 in DNA: TGCGCCAGCAGCCCCATGGCGGGGGGCTATAATTCACCCCTCCACTTT.